This TCR beta chain was sequenced during a study of OX40 agonist ivuxolimab in advanced cancers. Study-wide context: At doses from 0.01 to 10 mg/kg, patients were given intravenous ivuxolimab every 2 weeks. Among those enrolled, mean age was roughly 62 years (range about 20 to 79) and approximately 80% were male. Findings and limits, study-wide: More expanded clones were found, on average, in CD8+ than in CD4+ T cells.

As for this clone: What it binds is not known.

Germline CDR1 and CDR2: SGHTA and FQGNSA. V lost 5 bases and J lost 5, with 12 bases in between. CDR3 length: 13 residues. TCRdb's copy holds only in-frame clones and misses some; the assay was immunoSEQ multiplex PCR. Among about 63,000 clones listed, 77% were seen once. V gene TRBV7-2 combines with J gene TRBJ2-5, with a weak D call TRBD2 (6 bases). This receptor was obtained from an adult with an advanced solid tumor such as melanoma, head and neck, liver or kidney cancer. This sample comprised CD4+ or CD8+ T cells sorted from blood, obtained in a trial of the OX40 agonist ivuxolimab. CDR3 region: CASSTGEVETQYF. CDR3 in DNA: TGTGCCAGCAGCACCGGGGAGGTGGAGACCCAGTACTTC.